Given below is one T cell receptor (beta chain) in context. TCRdb keeps only in-frame clones here, not all; method: immunoSEQ multiplex PCR. This table holds hundreds of thousands of clones, approximately 78% found once. This specimen belongs to a study of blood T cell repertoires in COVID-19. Study details: Material from acute and convalescent COVID-19 was sourced from the United States, Italy and Spain.

Germline CDR1 is SNHLY and CDR2 is FYNNEI. There are 14 residues in the CDR3. Deletions cut 6 bases from V and 8 bases from J, with 17 bases between. Specimen: peripheral blood. This TCR came from a woman older than 75 with acute or convalescent COVID-19. This rearrangement joins TRBV2 to TRBJ1-3; D gene ambiguous. The CDR3 bases are TGTGCCAGCAGGAGAGCGGACGGTCTAGACACCATATATTTT. Its protein product is CASRRADGLDTIYF.